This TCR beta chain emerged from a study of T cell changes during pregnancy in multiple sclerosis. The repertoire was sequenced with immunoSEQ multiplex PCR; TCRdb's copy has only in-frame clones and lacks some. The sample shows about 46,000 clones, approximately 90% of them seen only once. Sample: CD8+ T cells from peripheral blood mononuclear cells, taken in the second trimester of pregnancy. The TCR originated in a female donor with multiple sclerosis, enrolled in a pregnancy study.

This chain's CDR3 is CASSSPTGSAETQYF. The CDR3 region has the DNA TGTGCCAGCAGCTCCCCGACAGGGAGTGCCGAGACCCAGTACTTC. The V call is TRBV7-9, the J call TRBJ2-5, with 7 bases lining up with TRBD1. The junction had 10 bases not matched to a gene; V was cut back by 4 bases and J by 5 bases. Germline CDR1 reads SEHNR; CDR2 reads FQNEAQ (reference sequence). The CDR3 covers 15 residues. Full variable domain (outside the CDR3, taken from reference TRBV7-9 and TRBJ2-5): DTGVSQNPRHKITKRGQNVTFRCDPISEHNRLYWYRQTLGQGPEFLTYFQNEAQLEKSRLLSDRFSAERPKGSFSTLEIQRTEQGDSAMYLCASSSPTGSAETQYFGPGTRLLVL.